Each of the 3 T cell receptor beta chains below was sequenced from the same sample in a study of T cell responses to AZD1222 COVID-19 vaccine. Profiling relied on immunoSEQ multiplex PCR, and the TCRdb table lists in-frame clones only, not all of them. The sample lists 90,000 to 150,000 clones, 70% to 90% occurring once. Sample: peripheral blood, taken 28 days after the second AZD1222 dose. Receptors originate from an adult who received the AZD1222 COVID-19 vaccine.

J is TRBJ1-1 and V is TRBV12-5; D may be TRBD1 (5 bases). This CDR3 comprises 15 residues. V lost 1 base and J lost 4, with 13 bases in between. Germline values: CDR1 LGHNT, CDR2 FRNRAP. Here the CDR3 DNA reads TGTGCTAGTGGTTTGGCGCTCGGGGGTGGCACTGAAGCTTTCTTT. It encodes CASGLALGGGTEAFF.

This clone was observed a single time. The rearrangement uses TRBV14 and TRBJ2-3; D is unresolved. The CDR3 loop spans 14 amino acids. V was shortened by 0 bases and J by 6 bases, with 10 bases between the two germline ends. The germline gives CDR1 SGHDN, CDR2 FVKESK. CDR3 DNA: TGTGCCAGCAGCCAAGATTTAGGGTCGGATACGCAGTATTTT. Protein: CASSQDLGSDTQYF.

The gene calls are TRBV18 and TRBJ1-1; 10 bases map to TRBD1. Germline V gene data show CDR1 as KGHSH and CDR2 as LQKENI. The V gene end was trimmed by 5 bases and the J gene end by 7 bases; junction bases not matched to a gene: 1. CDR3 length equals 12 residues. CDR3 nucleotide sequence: TGTGCCAGCTCAGGGACAGGGGTTGAAGCTTTCTTT. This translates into CASSGTGVEAFF.